The T cell receptor beta chain described here comes from a study of monozygotic twins with inflammatory bowel disease. Study-level findings and limits: Other individuals had fewer clonotypes in common with IBD patients than with healthy twins, especially with disease activity. It was in IBD patients that TCRbeta diversity (inverse Simpson) was lower than in healthy co-twins.

Germline-derived CDR1 and CDR2 are SGHTA and FQGNSA. This CDR3 has 14 amino acids. Researchers used approximately 3.5 ug of total RNA for each TCR library. Eight separate reactions per sample yielded the cDNA. After re-calling the 5' RACE reads, TCRdb lists one entry per CDR3 protein, DNA absent. Here the sample table reports approximately 400,000 distinct CDR3 sequences. Comments on this clonotype: Its antigen is undetermined.

This TCR derives from a human donor with ulcerative colitis or Crohn's disease, or a healthy co-twin of an affected twin (not recorded which). This chain uses TRBV7-2 with TRBJ1-6. Sequenced sample: blood. The CDR3 is CASSHGTSNSPLHF. The whole variable domain, remainder taken from reference TRBV7-2 and TRBJ1-6, is GAGVSQSPSNKVTEKGKDVELRCDPISGHTALYWYRQSLGQGLEFLIYFQGNSAPDKSGLPSDRFSAERTGGSVSTLTIQRTQQEDSAVYLCASSHGTSNSPLHFGNGTRLTVT.